Below are 17 T cell receptor beta chains sequenced from a single sample in a study of vaccination and CD4 T cells after COVID-19 (dated by TCRdb to between 2021 and 2023). Interpreted using the paper, the treatment or condition label stands for: roughly ten-day PBMC culture with coronavirus spike peptide pools or control peptides (ViraFEST assay). These receptors lack a known antigen. Library preparation employed PCR. This sample was sequenced with an Illumina iSeq 100. DNA from cultured CD4+ T cells was subjected to TCR sequencing with the Oncomine TCR Beta short-read assay at the Johns Hopkins FTIC core. TCRdb trimmed public reads at Q25 via fastp, called clones via MiXCR and kept in-frame beta chains. Here each entry gathers all rows of one CDR3 protein and keeps the most common genes and DNA. The sample table lists 12,000 or so distinct CDR3 sequences, around 40% of them with a count of one. More than 6% of the sample lies in the top ten.

Sequencing used CD4+ T cells from blood, cultured in vitro. Receptors were obtained from a human donor who had recovered from COVID-19.

J is TRBJ1-6 and V is TRBV6-2 or TRBV6-3; D possibly corresponds to TRBD1 (5 bases). With 0 bases removed from V and 10 bases from J, the gap between germline ends came to 13 bases. CDR3 size: 15 residues. The germline CDR1 and CDR2 sequences are MNHEY and SVGEGT. The chain's CDR3 is CASSYSGTKVSPLHF. CDR3 coding DNA: TGTGCCAGCAGTTACTCCGGGACGAAGGTGTCACCCCTCCACTTT.

V gene TRBV6-2 or TRBV6-3 combines with J gene TRBJ1-1; D not certain. The CDR3 has 14 amino acids. V lost 2 bases to trimming and J lost 1 base, with 8 bases between them. From germline, CDR1 is MNHEY and CDR2 SVGEGT. CDR3 nucleotides: TGTGCCAGCAGTTACCAATTAGGGAACACTGAAGCTTTCTTT. It yields the protein CASSYQLGNTEAFF.

The chain is built from TRBV20-1 and TRBJ1-3; tentatively, D is TRBD1 (6 bases). The CDR3 runs to 12 residues. Germline V lookup: CDR1 DFQATT, CDR2 SNEGSKA (reference sequence). The V end lost 7 bases, the J end lost 4 bases, and 11 bases lay between the germline ends. Here the CDR3 reads CSDKGGGNTIYF. The CDR3 bases are TGCAGTGACAAAGGGGGGGGAAACACCATATATTTT.

The chain couples TRBV15 to TRBJ1-3; D not certain. There are 15 residues in the CDR3. V shed 0 bases and J shed 2 bases, with 8 bases lying between them. The germline gives CDR1 LNHNV, CDR2 YYDKDF (reference sequence). In nucleotides, the CDR3 is TGTGCCACCAGCAGAGATCGAGGACCTGGAAACACCATATATTTT. Encoded protein: CATSRDRGPGNTIYF.

The J gene is TRBJ1-6, the V gene TRBV6-5, with D unclear. Trimming took 0 bases from V and 4 from J, leaving 10 bases between them. Per the germline V gene, CDR1 is MNHEY and CDR2 is SVGAGI. This CDR3 spans 16 amino acids. The CDR3 loop is CASSYSIPEYNSPLHF. The CDR3 DNA sequence: TGTGCCAGCAGTTACTCGATCCCGGAATATAATTCACCCCTCCACTTT.

The chain couples TRBV27 to TRBJ1-3; 7 bases match TRBD1. Germline loops: CDR1 MNHEY, CDR2 SMNVEV (reference sequence). V lost 5 bases to trimming and J lost 3 bases; unmatched junction nucleotides: 13. The CDR3 has 17 residues. The CDR3 DNA reads as TGTGCCAGCAGTCGAACCGGGACAGTAAACCTTGGAAACACCATATATTTT. This sequence encodes CASSRTGTVNLGNTIYF.

V gene TRBV20-1 combines with J gene TRBJ1-6; D possibly corresponds to TRBD1 (6 bases). The CDR3 sequence is 16 residues long. The V end lost 0 bases, the J end lost 7 bases, and 16 bases lay between the germline ends. Per germline, CDR1 DFQATT and CDR2 SNEGSKA (reference sequence). The CDR3 spells CSARDALQGFNSPLHF. The CDR3 DNA follows: TGCAGTGCTAGAGATGCCCTACAGGGTTTCAATTCACCCCTCCACTTT.

CDR3 nucleotides: TGTGCCAGTAGTAATAGCGGGGGATCATGGGAGACCCAGTACTTC. This translates into CASSNSGGSWETQYF. The V and J genes are TRBV19 and TRBJ2-5; 9 positions match TRBD2. The CDR3 is made up of 15 amino acids. The V gene's germline CDR1 is LNHDA and CDR2 SQIVND (reference sequence). J lost 5 bases, V lost 4 bases, and 8 bases had no gene match.

This clonotype was detected a few times. Here the CDR3 reads CASSLVITGELFF. CDR3 coding DNA: TGTGCCAGCAGCTTAGTAATCACCGGGGAGCTGTTTTTT. This rearrangement joins TRBV7-6 to TRBJ2-2; D gene unclear. V was pared by 1 base and J by 4 bases, with 4 bases between. Germline V gene lookup returns CDR1 SGHVS and CDR2 FNYEAQ. This CDR3 spans 13 amino acids.

The chain has TRBV29-1 and TRBJ1-1; 7 nucleotides align to TRBD1. This CDR3 spans 14 amino acids. Germline CDR1 reads SQVTM; CDR2 reads ANQGSEA. The V segment lost 4 bases and the J segment 4 bases; nucleotides outside the gene matches: 9. CDR3 amino acids: CSVGQGSGGTEAFF. The CDR3, as DNA: TGCAGCGTTGGACAGGGTAGTGGTGGCACTGAAGCTTTCTTT.

The table lists this clonotype with a few counts. CDR3 nucleotides: TGTGCCAGCAGCTTACCGTTACAAGAGACCCAGTACTTC. Translated: CASSLPLQETQYF. The gene calls are TRBV7-2 and TRBJ2-5; D remains ambiguous. Germline values: CDR1 SGHTA, CDR2 FQGNSA. V was clipped by 2 bases and J by 2 bases, with 6 bases between them. The CDR3 covers 13 residues.

V is TRBV29-1 and J is TRBJ2-2; 9 bases fit TRBD1. Germline CDR1 and CDR2: SQVTM and ANQGSEA. The V and J ends lost 7 bases and 5 bases, in that order; junction bases with no gene match: 8. This CDR3 has 14 residues. This CDR3 is CSGTTGGKTGELFF. The DNA for the CDR3 is TGCAGCGGGACGACAGGGGGGAAAACCGGGGAGCTGTTTTTT.

This chain uses TRBV12-3 or TRBV12-4 with TRBJ1-1; maybe TRBD1 (5 bases). The CDR3 sequence is 16 residues long. Trimming removed 5 bases at V and 4 bases at J, with 20 bases between. The CDR3 loop reads CASSPIVGGRATEAFF. The DNA of the CDR3 is TGTGCCAGCAGTCCCATCGTCGGGGGGAGGGCCACTGAAGCTTTCTTT.

This clonotype was counted a few times. The CDR3 loop reads CSVRIMEAFF. Here the CDR3 DNA reads TGCAGCGTCAGGATCATGGAAGCTTTCTTT. This chain uses TRBV20-1 with TRBJ1-1; D is undetermined. Germline V gene data show CDR1 as DFQATT and CDR2 as SNEGSKA (reference sequence). The CDR3 has 10 residues.

The chain carries TRBV2 and TRBJ1-5; no reliable D call. Germline V gene lookup returns CDR1 SNHLY and CDR2 FYNNEI. This CDR3 is 17 amino acids long. The V gene lost 5 bases and the J gene lost 0 bases, with 17 bases spanning the gap. The CDR3 loop reads CASSPRSGKNSNQPQHF. The DNA for the CDR3 is TGTGCCAGCAGTCCTCGCTCCGGGAAAAATAGCAATCAGCCCCAGCATTTT.

The rearrangement links TRBV21-1 to TRBJ2-7; the DNA was not compared with TRBD1, the D call given in the table. TRBV21-1 is termed a pseudogene. The CDR3 covers 18 residues. This CDR3 is CASSKVFAWTGLNYEQYF. The CDR3 DNA reads TGTGCCAGCAGCAAGGTTTTTGCCTGGACAGGGCTAAACTACGAGCAGTACTTC.

DNA for the CDR3: TGCGCCAGCAGCTTGCGACAGGGGCTCTACGAGCAGTACTTC. Residues: CASSLRQGLYEQYF. The V gene is TRBV5-1, the J gene TRBJ2-7; 8 nucleotides agree with TRBD1. The CDR3 extends over 14 amino acids. V shed 1 base and J 3 bases; nucleotides not matched to a gene: 3. Per the germline V gene, CDR1 is SGHRS and CDR2 is YFSETQ.